This is a list of T cell receptor beta chains from one sample in a study of cytomegalovirus exposure and HLA in healthy donors. Data came from immunoSEQ multiplex PCR; TCRdb stores just in-frame clones and leaves some out. Of about 200,000 clones detected, about 80% appear once; the ten largest clones hold approximately 4.4%. What was sequenced was PBMCs. These receptors originate from a woman in her thirties in good health and CMV-seropositive. Each CDR3 is given with its conserved first and last residue. D genes are given only for firm matches. Size tells how often a clone was seen (once, few, many) or the class of an expanded clone, and some rows leave it out.

clone_size: .; j_call: TRBJ1-2; d_call: .; v_call: TRBV28; cdr3_nt: TGTGCCAGCAGGGGCGGGGGGGGAGGGATGAAGTATGGAAACTATGGCTACACCTTC; cdr3_aa: CASRGGGGGMKYGNYGYTF
clone_size: .; j_call: TRBJ1-2; d_call: .; v_call: TRBV2; cdr3_nt: TGTGCCAGCAGTGTTACAGCCTTAGACTATGGCTACACCTTC; cdr3_aa: CASSVTALDYGYTF
clone_size: few; j_call: TRBJ1-2; d_call: .; v_call: TRBV12-5; cdr3_nt: TGTGCTAGTGGTTCGGAGAAGAGGTATGGGGGGACGCAAGCTTACTATGGCTACACCTTC; cdr3_aa: CASGSEKRYGGTQAYYGYTF
clone_size: .; j_call: TRBJ2-1; d_call: TRBD1; v_call: TRBV5-1; cdr3_nt: TGCGCCAGCAGCGGGGACAGGGCGGGCCAGCAGTTCTTC; cdr3_aa: CASSGDRAGQQFF
clone_size: .; j_call: TRBJ1-1; d_call: .; v_call: TRBV5-4; cdr3_nt: TGTGCCAGCTCCCGAGGCGCGGGCACTGAAGCTTTCTTT; cdr3_aa: CASSRGAGTEAFF
clone_size: .; j_call: TRBJ2-3; d_call: TRBD2; v_call: TRBV4-2; cdr3_nt: TGTGCCAGCAGCCAAGATCCCGGCGGGAGAAGCACAGATACGCAGTATTTT; cdr3_aa: CASSQDPGGRSTDTQYF
clone_size: few; j_call: TRBJ2-4; d_call: TRBD2; v_call: TRBV5-1; cdr3_nt: TGCGCCAGCAGCTTAGGACTAGCGGTAGCCAAAAACATTCAGTACTTC; cdr3_aa: CASSLGLAVAKNIQYF
clone_size: once; j_call: TRBJ2-2; d_call: .; v_call: TRBV27; cdr3_nt: TGTGCCAGCAGGGGCAGAACGAACACCGGGGAGCTGTTTTTT; cdr3_aa: CASRGRTNTGELFF
clone_size: .; j_call: TRBJ2-3; d_call: .; v_call: TRBV7-9; cdr3_nt: TGTGCCAGCAGCACATTCACAGATACGCAGTATTTT; cdr3_aa: CASSTFTDTQYF
clone_size: once; j_call: TRBJ1-1; d_call: .; v_call: TRBV7-9; cdr3_nt: TGTGCCAGCAGCTTTAGTCGGGGTGTCACTGAAGCTTTCTTT; cdr3_aa: CASSFSRGVTEAFF